This T cell receptor (beta chain) was observed in a study of B cell selection in AIRE deficiency. Findings and caveats of the study: AIRE-deficient Tconv and Treg repertoires matched healthy donors in TCRBV, CDR3 length, diversity. Only about 9.3% of a few thousand shared Treg sequences were patient-specific; 31.6% healthy-specific. About 30% of healthy-shared Treg TCRbeta sequences appeared in patient Tconv cells.

Regulatory T cells were sorted as CD4+CD25hiCD127low/negative cells. With respect to this clone: As yet, its antigen is unknown.

Germline V CDR1 and CDR2: SGHTA, FQGNSA. With 3 bases clipped from V and 2 bases from J, the junction kept 4 bases outside the gene matches. This CDR3 has 15 amino acids. Measured with immunoSEQ multiplex PCR; TCRdb has only the in-frame clones, and not every one. The sample yields tens of thousands of clones, approximately 94% seen once. Input material: Tregs sorted from PBMCs. The receptor comes from a human donor with AIRE deficiency. The chain combines TRBV7-2 with TRBJ2-7; 10 nucleotides line up with TRBD1. The CDR3 bases are TGTGCCAGCAGCTTGGGGACAGGGGCAACCTACGAGCAGTACTTC. Translated, it gives CASSLGTGATYEQYF.